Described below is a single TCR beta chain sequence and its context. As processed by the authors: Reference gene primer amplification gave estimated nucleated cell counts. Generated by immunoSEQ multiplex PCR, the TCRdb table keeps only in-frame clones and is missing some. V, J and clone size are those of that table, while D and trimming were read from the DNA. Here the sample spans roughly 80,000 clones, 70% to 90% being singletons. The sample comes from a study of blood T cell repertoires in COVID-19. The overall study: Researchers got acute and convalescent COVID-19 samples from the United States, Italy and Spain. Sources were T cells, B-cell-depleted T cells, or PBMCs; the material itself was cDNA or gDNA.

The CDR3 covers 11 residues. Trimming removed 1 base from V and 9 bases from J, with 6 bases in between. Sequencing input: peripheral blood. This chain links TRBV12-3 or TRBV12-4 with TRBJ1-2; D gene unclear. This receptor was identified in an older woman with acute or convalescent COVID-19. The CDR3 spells CASSLDSSYTF. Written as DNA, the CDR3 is TGTGCCAGCAGTTTAGACAGTAGCTACACCTTC.